This T cell receptor beta chain was documented in a study of cytomegalovirus exposure and HLA in healthy donors. General observations from the study: The number of N-insertions in an Asian-associated ancestry cluster was reportedly below the roughly 700-donor mean in a later analysis. Investigators reported some 150 TCR beta chains as tied to cytomegalovirus. HLA alleles were associated with 15,000 to 20,000 TCR beta sequences in a later analysis at 0.05 false discovery rate.

Points on this clone: Its antigen is still unknown.

The CDR3 runs 17 residues. Per the germline V gene, CDR1 is MNHEY and CDR2 is SMNVEV (reference sequence). V lost 7 bases, J lost 12 bases, and 31 bases lay in between. 60 Vbeta and 13 Jbeta primers were used in PCR. Source study methods: About 10 million of some 80 million unique TCR beta chains were shared, per a later count. The method was immunoSEQ multiplex PCR; TCRdb's version includes in-frame clones alone and lacks a portion of them. Clone size and V and J calls were adopted from that table, with D and trimming inferred from the DNA. The sample records under 200,000 clones, about four fifths being singletons.

V is TRBV27 and J is TRBJ2-1, with D maybe TRBD2 (6 bases). This receptor was taken from a woman aged 18-35 years in good health and CMV-seronegative. Specimen: PBMCs. CDR3 DNA sequence: TGTGCCAGCACTCCAGCGGGTGGGCAGGAGGGGCATAAAGGGCAGTTCTTC. Translation: CASTPAGGQEGHKGQFF.